This TCR beta chain was sequenced during a study of monozygotic twins with inflammatory bowel disease. Germline values: CDR1 GTSNPN, CDR2 SVGIG (reference sequence). This CDR3 is 12 amino acids long. TCRdb reworked the 5' RACE reads into one entry per CDR3 protein, no DNA. The sample totals a few hundred thousand distinct CDR3 sequences. This clonotype was obtained from a human donor with ulcerative colitis or Crohn's disease, or a healthy co-twin of an affected twin (not recorded which). The chain has TRBV30 and TRBJ2-7; TCRdb's D call of TRBD1 is untestable without DNA. What was sequenced was blood. CDR3 amino acids: CAWSVRQGRTYF.